This TCR beta chain was obtained from a study of monozygotic twins with cystic fibrosis. Study at large: Libraries were built from three micrograms of fragmented DNA using roughly 14 PCR cycles.

Clones were read by immunoSEQ multiplex PCR, and TCRdb kept only the in-frame ones, dropping some. The data show tens of thousands of clones, with about 96% seen just once and over 0.15% held by the top ten. Notes on the study in general: Clonality was generally low (median about 0.01), higher in the most severe patients.

Notes on this clone: Its cognate antigen is unknown.

The CDR3 runs to 12 residues. Germline lookup yields CDR1 GTSNPN and CDR2 SVGIG (reference sequence). With 3 bases removed from V and 4 bases from J, the gap between germline ends came to 9 bases. The chain combines TRBV30 with TRBJ1-1; possibly TRBD1 for D (5 bases). This TCR came from a girl aged 2 to 10 with cystic fibrosis. Material for sequencing was blood. CDR3 in amino acids: CAWSRDGTEAFF. The CDR3, as DNA: TGTGCCTGGAGCCGGGACGGCACTGAAGCTTTCTTT.